This T cell receptor beta chain was profiled in a study of PD-1 blockade in mismatch repair-deficient tumors. The CDR3 spans 16 residues. V gave up 3 bases and J gave up 0 bases; unmatched junction bases: 8. Germline V lookup: CDR1 SQVTM, CDR2 ANQGSEA. Regarding this clone: Its antigen is not identified.

Time point specified: 10-day in vitro stimulation with candidate neoantigen peptide 5. Measured with immunoSEQ multiplex PCR; TCRdb has only the in-frame clones, and not every one. The sample holds over 13,000 clones, about 84% seen once. The chain carries TRBV29-1 and TRBJ2-4, with 7 bases aligning to TRBD1. This sequence originates from an adult with mismatch repair-deficient cancer. This material consisted of cells cultured in vitro, taken from a patient treated with pembrolizumab. The CDR3 spells CSVEKGQGVAKNIQYF. The CDR3 DNA follows: TGCAGCGTTGAGAAGGGGCAGGGGGTAGCCAAAAACATTCAGTACTTC.